The subject of this entry is one T cell receptor (beta chain). The CDR3 totals 14 residues. CDR1 LNHNV and CDR2 YYDKDF come from the germline V gene (reference sequence). Trimming took 1 base from V and 3 from J, leaving 10 bases between them. The sample is drawn from a study of cytotoxic CD8 clonotypes in ibrutinib-treated CLL. This table comes from immunoSEQ multiplex PCR, and its TCRdb copy is limited to in-frame clones, with some not included. The sample consists of roughly 330,000 clones, roughly 67% of them appearing once. The clonotype originates from a human donor with chronic lymphocytic leukemia. The chain is built from TRBV15 and TRBJ2-7; unclear D gene. The sequenced sample was PBMCs, obtained after 36 months of ibrutinib treatment. CDR3 nucleotides: TGTGCCACCAGCAGAGGAGGTATCCGCTACGAGCAGTACTTC. Translating gives CATSRGGIRYEQYF.